Listed below are T cell receptor beta chains from one sample, sequenced in a study of blood T cells in healthy people across ages. In TCRdb, the 5' RACE reads were re-called with MiXCR into one record per CDR3 protein. Of about 1,600,000 distinct CDR3 sequences listed, 42% were seen once; the top ten hold 7.9%. The sequencing sample was made of blood. These receptors were collected from a woman between 18 and 30 years old in good health. The CDR3 runs from the conserved cysteine through the conserved F or W. A D gene is named only where the DNA matches it firmly. Rows may omit the clone size; those that give it use once, few, many or a size class.

TRBV6-1	TRBJ2-2	-	-	CASSKGVVGTGELFF	TGTGCCAGCAGTAAGGGGGTGGTCGGGACCGGGGAGCTGTTTTTT
TRBV20-1	TRBJ2-1	-	TRBD2	CSAGLAGHNEQFF	TGCAGTGCCGGACTAGCGGGGCACAATGAGCAGTTCTTC
TRBV7-9	TRBJ2-3	-	-	CASSVVTYGTQYF	TGTGCCAGCAGCGTAGTGACCTACGGTACGCAGTATTTT
TRBV13	TRBJ2-4	few	-	CASSPPLGTDIQYF	TGTGCCAGCAGCCCGCCGTTGGGAACTGACATTCAGTACTTC
TRBV20-1	TRBJ2-7	-	TRBD2	CSARGGLAGDSYEQYF	TGCAGTGCTAGAGGAGGTCTAGCGGGCGACTCCTACGAGCAGTACTTC
TRBV7-2	TRBJ2-1	few	TRBD2	CASSSGTSGINEQFF	TGTGCCAGCAGCTCCGGGACTAGCGGGATAAATGAGCAGTTCTTC
TRBV20-1	TRBJ2-5	-	-	CSARPRGPGLYQETQYF	TGCAGTGCTAGACCAAGGGGGCCGGGACTTTACCAAGAGACCCAGTACTTC
TRBV4-2	TRBJ2-1	-	TRBD2	CASSQHSGGAYPEQFF	TGTGCCAGCAGCCAACATAGCGGGGGGGCCTATCCTGAGCAGTTCTTC
TRBV2	TRBJ2-6	few	-	CASSAFDVLTF	TGTGCCAGCAGTGCGTTCGACGTCCTGACTTTC
TRBV5-1	TRBJ1-2	few	-	CASSLSGRSYGYTF	TGCGCCAGCAGCTTGTCGGGGCGCTCCTATGGCTACACCTTC
TRBV4-1	TRBJ2-1	few	TRBD2	CASSQVMLAGPSSYNEQFF	TGCGCCAGCAGCCAAGTAATGCTAGCGGGACCGAGCTCCTACAATGAGCAGTTCTTC
TRBV11-2	TRBJ2-1	few	TRBD1	CASSPQGVGEQFF	TGTGCCAGCAGCCCTCAGGGGGTGGGTGAGCAGTTCTTC
TRBV10-3	TRBJ1-2	-	-	CAISESPKEVDYGYTF	TGTGCCATCAGTGAGTCCCCCAAAGAGGTAGACTATGGCTACACCTTC
TRBV12-3/TRBV12-4	TRBJ2-2	-	-	CASSLGLQLGELFF	TGTGCCAGCAGTTTGGGCCTACAGCTCGGGGAGCTGTTTTTT
TRBV7-2	TRBJ2-3	-	TRBD2	CASSSYPTSRKTDTQYF	TGTGCCAGCAGCTCGTACCCGACTAGCAGGAAAACAGATACGCAGTATTTT
TRBV10-2	TRBJ2-4	few	TRBD2	CASSEWTSGYGEYF	TGCGCCAGCAGTGAGTGGACTAGCGGTTACGGGGAGTACTTC
TRBV29-1	TRBJ2-4	few	TRBD1	CSVEWQGVDIQYF	TGCAGCGTTGAATGGCAGGGGGTGGACATTCAGTACTTC
TRBV20-1	TRBJ2-3	-	TRBD2	CSASVGGWADTQYF	TGCAGTGCTAGTGTGGGAGGGTGGGCAGATACGCAGTATTTT
TRBV28	TRBJ2-1	-	TRBD2	CASSLMTSGKTYNEQFF	TGTGCCAGCAGTTTAATGACTAGCGGGAAAACCTACAATGAGCAGTTCTTC
TRBV20-1	TRBJ1-1	-	-	CSANQLGLSHEAFF	TGCAGTGCTAATCAGTTGGGACTTTCCCATGAAGCTTTCTTT
TRBV20-1	TRBJ1-5	-	-	CSARQATGRFVQHF	TGCAGTGCTCGGCAAGCGACGGGACGGTTCGTCCAGCATTTT
TRBV28	TRBJ1-2	-	-	CASSFSLNYGYTF	TGTGCCAGCAGTTTTTCCCTTAACTATGGCTACACCTTC
TRBV20-1	TRBJ1-2	-	TRBD1	CSAGEGQFYGYTF	TGCAGTGCTGGCGAGGGACAGTTCTATGGCTACACCTTC
TRBV7-6	TRBJ2-7	-	TRBD2	CASSLALAGSYGRAYEQYF	TGTGCCAGCAGCTTAGCACTAGCGGGATCATATGGTCGGGCCTACGAGCAGTACTTC
TRBV7-9	TRBJ1-1	once	-	CASSVRVGSTEAFF	TGTGCCAGCAGCGTCAGGGTGGGGAGCACTGAAGCTTTCTTT
TRBV7-2	TRBJ2-2	-	TRBD1	CASSRVGGGNTGELFF	TGTGCCAGCAGCCGAGTAGGGGGCGGAAACACCGGGGAGCTGTTTTTT
TRBV28	TRBJ1-4	-	-	CASSPAGAREKLFF	TGTGCCAGCAGCCCCGCGGGGGCGCGGGAAAAACTGTTTTTT
TRBV5-1	TRBJ1-2	few	TRBD1	CASGSLTGAKGYTF	TGCGCCAGCGGGTCGTTGACAGGGGCTAAAGGCTACACCTTC
TRBV27	TRBJ2-1	-	TRBD1	CASSLSGTANEQFF	TGTGCCAGCAGTTTATCCGGGACAGCCAATGAGCAGTTCTTC
TRBV30	TRBJ2-7	-	-	CAWSDGSSYEQYF	TGTGCCTGGTCGGACGGAAGCTCCTACGAGCAGTACTTC
TRBV12-3/TRBV12-4	TRBJ1-3	-	-	CASSFSNTIYF	TGTGCCAGCAGTTTTTCCAACACCATATATTTT
TRBV6-1	TRBJ2-7	few	-	CASSKLGTSQEQYF	TGTGCCAGCAGTAAACTCGGGACCTCGCAGGAGCAGTACTTC
TRBV25-1	TRBJ2-1	-	-	CAGGATPNEQFF	TGTGCCGGGGGCGCGACCCCTAATGAGCAGTTCTTC
TRBV27	TRBJ2-6	few	TRBD1	CASSPAGQGISGANVLTF	TGTGCCAGCAGTCCGGCGGGACAGGGGATCTCTGGGGCCAACGTCCTGACTTTC
TRBV4-2	TRBJ1-4	-	TRBD1	CASSKGTGIDENLFF	TGTGCCAGCAGCAAGGGGACAGGGATCGATGAAAACCTGTTTTTT
TRBV7-2	TRBJ2-3	-	TRBD2	CASSWRGGHEDTQYF	TGTGCCAGCAGCTGGCGGGGGGGCCATGAGGATACGCAGTATTTT
TRBV20-1	TRBJ1-1	-	-	CSARGLGGMNTEAFF	TGCAGTGCAAGGGGTTTGGGGGGCATGAACACTGAAGCTTTCTTT
TRBV20-1	TRBJ2-1	-	TRBD2	CSASTSLAGAFF	TGCAGTGCTAGTACCAGTTTAGCGGGGGCGTTCTTC
TRBV7-8	TRBJ2-7	-	-	CASSFGGEEQYF	TGTGCCAGCAGCTTCGGAGGAGAAGAGCAGTACTTC
TRBV2	TRBJ1-2	-	-	CASSEEGRGRGYTF	TGTGCCAGCAGTGAAGAGGGCAGGGGTCGAGGCTACACCTTC
TRBV6-5	TRBJ2-7	few	-	CASSYSRAQGIYEQYF	TGTGCCAGCAGTTACTCGCGGGCCCAGGGGATCTACGAGCAGTACTTC
TRBV5-1	TRBJ2-2	-	-	CASSPLTNTGELFF	TGCGCCAGCAGCCCCCTGACGAACACCGGGGAGCTGTTTTTT
TRBV27	TRBJ2-3	few	-	CASSLWSPGLSTDTQYF	TGTGCCAGCAGTTTATGGTCCCCGGGACTGAGCACAGATACGCAGTATTTT